This TCR beta chain was obtained from a study of beta chain features in type 1 diabetes. cDNA synthesis used the whole RNA isolate, giving expressed TCRB sequences. Some clones are missing from TCRdb's copy, which holds only in-frame ones; the method was immunoSEQ multiplex PCR. Of 630,000 or so clones in the sample, roughly an eighth are singletons; the top ten hold just under 0.04%. Findings and caveats of the study: Moderate yet significant TCRB CDR3 shortening was seen in Type 1 diabetes patients in all four CD4+ subsets.

The CDR3 spans 14 residues. V was shortened by 6 bases and J by 4 bases, with 14 bases between the two germline ends. Germline assignment: CDR1 SGHAT and CDR2 FQDESV (reference sequence). As regards this clone: Its antigen remains unknown.

The clonotype originates from a man aged 18 to 29 with type 1 diabetes. The chain has TRBV11-1 and TRBJ2-3; a possible D gene is TRBD2 (6 bases). Sequenced sample: naive CD4+ T cells from blood. The DNA for the CDR3 is TGTGCCAGCAGACCACTAGCAAGTCCAGATACGCAGTATTTT. Translation gives CASRPLASPDTQYF.